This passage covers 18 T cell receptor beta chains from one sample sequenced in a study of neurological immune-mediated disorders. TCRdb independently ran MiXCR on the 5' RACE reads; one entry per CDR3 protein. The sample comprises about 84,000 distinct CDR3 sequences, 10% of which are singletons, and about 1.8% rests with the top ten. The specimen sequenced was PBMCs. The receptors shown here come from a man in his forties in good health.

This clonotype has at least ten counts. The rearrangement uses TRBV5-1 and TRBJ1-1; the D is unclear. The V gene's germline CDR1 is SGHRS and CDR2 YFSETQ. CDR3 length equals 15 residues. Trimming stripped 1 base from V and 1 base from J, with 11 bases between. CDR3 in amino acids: CASSLKTDGNTEAFF. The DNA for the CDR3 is TGCGCCAGCAGCTTGAAAACGGACGGGAACACTGAAGCTTTCTTT.

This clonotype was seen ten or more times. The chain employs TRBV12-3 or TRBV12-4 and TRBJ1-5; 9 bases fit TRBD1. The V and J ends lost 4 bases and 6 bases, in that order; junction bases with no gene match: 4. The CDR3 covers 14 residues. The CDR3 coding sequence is TGTGCCAGCAGTTACAGGGGGCGCGGTCAGCCCCAGCATTTT. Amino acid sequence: CASSYRGRGQPQHF.

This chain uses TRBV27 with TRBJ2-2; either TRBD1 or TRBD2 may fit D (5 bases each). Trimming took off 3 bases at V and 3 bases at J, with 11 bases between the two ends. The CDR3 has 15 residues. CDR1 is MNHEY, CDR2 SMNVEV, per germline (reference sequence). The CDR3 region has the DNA TGTGCCAGCAGTTTGAGGGGACCCTACACCGGGGAGCTGTTTTTT. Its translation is CASSLRGPYTGELFF.

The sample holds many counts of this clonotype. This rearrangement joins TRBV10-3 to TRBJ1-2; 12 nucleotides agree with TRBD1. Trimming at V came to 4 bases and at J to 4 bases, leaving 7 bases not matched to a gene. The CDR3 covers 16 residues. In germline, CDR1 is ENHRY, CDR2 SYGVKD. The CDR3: CAISVRGTGGVYGYTF. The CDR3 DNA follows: TGTGCCATCAGTGTAAGAGGGACAGGGGGCGTCTATGGCTACACCTTC.

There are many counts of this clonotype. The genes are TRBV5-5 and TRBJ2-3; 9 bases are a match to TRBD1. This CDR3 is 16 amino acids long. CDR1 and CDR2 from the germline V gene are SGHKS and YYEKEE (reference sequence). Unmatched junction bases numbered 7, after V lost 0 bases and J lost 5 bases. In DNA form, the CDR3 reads TGTGCCAGCAGCTTGGACTACAGGGGGCGCGGAGATACGCAGTATTTT. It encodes CASSLDYRGRGDTQYF.

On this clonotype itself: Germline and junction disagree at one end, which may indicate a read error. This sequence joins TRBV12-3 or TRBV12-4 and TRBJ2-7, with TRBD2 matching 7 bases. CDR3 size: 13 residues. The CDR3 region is CASRLSGTYEQYF. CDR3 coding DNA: TGTGCCAGCCGTTTGAGCGGGACCTACGAGCAGTACTTC.

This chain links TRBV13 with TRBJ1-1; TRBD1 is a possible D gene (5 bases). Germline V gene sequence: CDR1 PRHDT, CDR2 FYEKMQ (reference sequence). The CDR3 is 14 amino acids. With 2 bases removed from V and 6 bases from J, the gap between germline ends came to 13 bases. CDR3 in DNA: TGTGCCAGCAGCTTACGTGTGGGGGTTCCTGAAGCTTTCTTT. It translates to CASSLRVGVPEAFF. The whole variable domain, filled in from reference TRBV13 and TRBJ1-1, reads AAGVIQSPRHLIKEKRETATLKCYPIPRHDTVYWYQQGPGQDPQFLISFYEKMQSDKGSIPDRFSAQQFSDYHSELNMSSLELGDSALYFCASSLRVGVPEAFFGQGTRLTVV.

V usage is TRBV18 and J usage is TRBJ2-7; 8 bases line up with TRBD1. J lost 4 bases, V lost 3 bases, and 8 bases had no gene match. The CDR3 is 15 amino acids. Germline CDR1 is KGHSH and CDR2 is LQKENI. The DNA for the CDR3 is TGTGCCAGCTCACCGTTGGACAGGGTAGAGTACGAGCAGTACTTC. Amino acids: CASSPLDRVEYEQYF.

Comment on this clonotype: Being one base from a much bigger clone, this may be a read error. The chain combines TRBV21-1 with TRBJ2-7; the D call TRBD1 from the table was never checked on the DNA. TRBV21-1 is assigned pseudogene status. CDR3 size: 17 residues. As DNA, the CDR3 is TGTGCCAGCATCCCTCAACCGTCAGGGGCGGACTCCTACGAGCAGTACTTC. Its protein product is CASIPQPSGADSYEQYF.

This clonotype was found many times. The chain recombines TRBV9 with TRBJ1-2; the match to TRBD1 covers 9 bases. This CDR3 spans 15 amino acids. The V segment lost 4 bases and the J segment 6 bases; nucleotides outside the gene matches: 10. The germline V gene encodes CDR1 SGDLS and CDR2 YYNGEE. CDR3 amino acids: CASSPTGGAFHGYTF. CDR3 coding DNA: TGTGCCAGCAGCCCAACAGGGGGCGCGTTCCATGGCTACACCTTC.

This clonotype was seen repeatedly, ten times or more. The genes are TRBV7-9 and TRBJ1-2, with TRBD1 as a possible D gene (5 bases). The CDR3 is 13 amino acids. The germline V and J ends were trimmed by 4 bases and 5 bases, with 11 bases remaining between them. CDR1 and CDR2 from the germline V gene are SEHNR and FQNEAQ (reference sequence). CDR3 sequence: CASSSAWGYGYTF. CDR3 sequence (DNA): TGTGCCAGCAGCTCGGCCTGGGGGTATGGCTACACCTTC.

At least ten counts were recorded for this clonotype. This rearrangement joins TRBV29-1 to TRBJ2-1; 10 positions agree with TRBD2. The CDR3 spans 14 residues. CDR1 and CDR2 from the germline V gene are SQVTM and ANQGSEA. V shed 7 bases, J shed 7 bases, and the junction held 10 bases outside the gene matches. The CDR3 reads CSATQGAGGNEQFF. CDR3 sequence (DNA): TGCAGCGCCACACAGGGAGCGGGAGGGAATGAGCAGTTCTTC.

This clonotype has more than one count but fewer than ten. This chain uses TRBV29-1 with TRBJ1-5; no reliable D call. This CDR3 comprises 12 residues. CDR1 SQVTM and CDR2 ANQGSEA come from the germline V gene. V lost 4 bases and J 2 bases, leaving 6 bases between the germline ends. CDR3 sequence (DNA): TGCAGCGTTGTAGTCGGCAATCAGCCCCAGCATTTT. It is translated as CSVVVGNQPQHF.

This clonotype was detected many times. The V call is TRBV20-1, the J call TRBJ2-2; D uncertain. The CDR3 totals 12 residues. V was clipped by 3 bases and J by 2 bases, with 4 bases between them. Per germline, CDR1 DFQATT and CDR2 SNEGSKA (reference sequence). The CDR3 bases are TGCAGTGCTAGCCCCAACACCGGGGAGCTGTTTTTT. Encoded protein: CSASPNTGELFF.

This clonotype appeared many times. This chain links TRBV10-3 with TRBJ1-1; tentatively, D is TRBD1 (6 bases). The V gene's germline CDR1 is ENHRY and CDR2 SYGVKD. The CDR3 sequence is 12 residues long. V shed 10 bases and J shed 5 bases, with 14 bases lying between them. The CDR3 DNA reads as TGTGCCACCGTAGGGGGTAAGACTGAAGCTTTCTTT. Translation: CATVGGKTEAFF.

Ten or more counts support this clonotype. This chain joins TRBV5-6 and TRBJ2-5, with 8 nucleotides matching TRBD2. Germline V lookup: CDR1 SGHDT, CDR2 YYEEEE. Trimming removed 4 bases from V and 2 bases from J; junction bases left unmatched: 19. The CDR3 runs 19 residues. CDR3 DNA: TGTGCCAGCAGCCGCGGGGGGCTAGCGGGTGGTCATACTCAAGAGACCCAGTACTTC. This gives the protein CASSRGGLAGGHTQETQYF.

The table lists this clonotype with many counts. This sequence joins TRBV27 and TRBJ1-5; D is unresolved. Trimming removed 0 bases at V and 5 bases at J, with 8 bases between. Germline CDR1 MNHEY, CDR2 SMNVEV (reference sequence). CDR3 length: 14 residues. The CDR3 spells CASSLSLWDQPQHF. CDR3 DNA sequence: TGTGCCAGCAGTTTATCGTTGTGGGATCAGCCCCAGCATTTT.

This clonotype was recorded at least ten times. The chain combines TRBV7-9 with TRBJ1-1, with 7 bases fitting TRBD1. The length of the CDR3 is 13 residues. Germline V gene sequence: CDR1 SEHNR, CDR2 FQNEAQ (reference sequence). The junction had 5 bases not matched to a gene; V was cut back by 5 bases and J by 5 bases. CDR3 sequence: CASSPGTETEAFF. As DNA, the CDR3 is TGTGCCAGCAGCCCAGGGACAGAAACTGAAGCTTTCTTT.